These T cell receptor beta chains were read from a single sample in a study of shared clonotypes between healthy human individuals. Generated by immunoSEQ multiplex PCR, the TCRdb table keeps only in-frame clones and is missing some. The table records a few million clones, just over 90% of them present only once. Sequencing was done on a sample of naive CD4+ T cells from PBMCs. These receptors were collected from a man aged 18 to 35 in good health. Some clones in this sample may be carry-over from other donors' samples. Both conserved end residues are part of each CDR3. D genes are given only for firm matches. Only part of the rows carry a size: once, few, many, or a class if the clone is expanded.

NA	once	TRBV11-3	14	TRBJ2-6	TGTGCCAGCAGCCGTACATCTGGGGCCAACGTCCTGACTTTC	CASSRTSGANVLTF
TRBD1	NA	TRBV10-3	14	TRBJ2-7	TGTGCCATCAGTACCCATTCCCAGGACAGGGAGCAGTACTTC	CAISTHSQDREQYF
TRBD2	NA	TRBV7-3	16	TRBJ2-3	TGTGCCAGCAGCTTAAATGGACTAGCGGGATCAGATACGCAGTATTTT	CASSLNGLAGSDTQYF
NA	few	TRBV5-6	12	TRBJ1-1	TGTGCCAGCAGCCAAGGACGGTGGGAAGCTTTCTTT	CASSQGRWEAFF
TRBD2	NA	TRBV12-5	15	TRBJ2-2	TGTGCTAGTGGTACCGGGACTAAAGACACCGGGGAGCTGTTTTTT	CASGTGTKDTGELFF
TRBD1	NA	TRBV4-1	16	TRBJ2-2	TGCGCCAGCAGCCAGACCGGGACAGCAAACACCGGGGAGCTGTTTTTT	CASSQTGTANTGELFF
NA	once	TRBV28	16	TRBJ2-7	TGTGCCAGCAGCCGAGGGGGGATCACCCTTTCCTACGAGCAGTACTTC	CASSRGGITLSYEQYF
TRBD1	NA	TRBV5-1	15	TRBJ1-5	TGCGCCAGCAGCCCTGGGACAGGGACCAATCAGCCCCAGCATTTT	CASSPGTGTNQPQHF
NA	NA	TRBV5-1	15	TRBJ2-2	TGCGCCAGCAGCACCGGACAGTATCCTACCGGGGAGCTGTTTTTT	CASSTGQYPTGELFF
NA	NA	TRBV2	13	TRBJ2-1	TGTGCCAGCAGTGTAGAAGCCGGCAATGAGCAGTTCTTC	CASSVEAGNEQFF
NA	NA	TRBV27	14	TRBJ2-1	TGTGCCAGCGGAGCGGACACGCCTAAAGTCGGGCAGTTCTTC	CASGADTPKVGQFF
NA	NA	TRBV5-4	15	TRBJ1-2	TGTGCCAGCAGCTCTGTGTCGGACACTAACTATGGCTACACCTTC	CASSSVSDTNYGYTF
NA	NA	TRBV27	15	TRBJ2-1	TGTGCCAGCAGTGACGGCGGAACCTCCTACAATGAGCAGTTCTTC	CASSDGGTSYNEQFF
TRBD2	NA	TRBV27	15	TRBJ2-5	TGTGCCAGCAGTCCCTTTGCGGGAGGGGAAGAGACCCAGTACTTC	CASSPFAGGEETQYF
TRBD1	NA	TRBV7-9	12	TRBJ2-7	TGTGCCAGCAGCCAAGGGGGCCTCGAGCAGTACTTC	CASSQGGLEQYF
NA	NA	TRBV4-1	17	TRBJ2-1	TGCGCCAGCAGCCCCCGGGTGAGGGGGAGCTCCTACAATGAGCAGTTCTTC	CASSPRVRGSSYNEQFF
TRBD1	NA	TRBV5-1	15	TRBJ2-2	TGCGCCAGCAGCTTGGTAGCAGGGGGCACCGGGGAGCTGTTTTTT	CASSLVAGGTGELFF
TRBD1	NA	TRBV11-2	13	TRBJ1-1	TGTGCCAGCAGCTTCCGGGACAGCCTTGAAGCTTTCTTT	CASSFRDSLEAFF
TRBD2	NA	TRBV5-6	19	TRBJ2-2	TGTGCCAGCAGCTTGTTTGGGACTAGCGGGAGGCTGAACACCGGGGAGCTGTTTTTT	CASSLFGTSGRLNTGELFF
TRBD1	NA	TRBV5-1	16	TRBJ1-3	TGCGCCAGCAGCTCGGGAACAGGGGATACTGGAAACACCATATATTTT	CASSSGTGDTGNTIYF
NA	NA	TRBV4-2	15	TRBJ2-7	TGTGCCAGCAGACAAGAGACCAGAGGGGATTACGAGCAGTACTTC	CASRQETRGDYEQYF
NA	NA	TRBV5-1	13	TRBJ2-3	TGCGCCAGCACCGTTCCAGGCACAGATACGCAGTATTTT	CASTVPGTDTQYF
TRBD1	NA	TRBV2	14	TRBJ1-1	TGTGCCAGTCACCTTAGGACTCAGACAGGGTCGGCTTTCTTT	CASHLRTQTGSAFF
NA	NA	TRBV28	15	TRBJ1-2	TGTGCCAGCAGTCCACCACAGGGATCCGGCTATGGCTACACCTTC	CASSPPQGSGYGYTF
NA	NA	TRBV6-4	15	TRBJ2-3	TGTGCCAGCAGTGACTCCCGCAGGGCCGGAGATACGCAGTATTTT	CASSDSRRAGDTQYF
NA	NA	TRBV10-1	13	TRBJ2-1	TGCGCCAGCAGTGAATCAGGGGGGGATGAGCAGTTCTTC	CASSESGGDEQFF